These 18 T cell receptor beta chains came from one sample sequenced in a study of TIL therapy for anti-PD-1-resistant metastatic lung cancer. The sample's time point: pre-treatment sample, taken before nivolumab and TIL therapy. Pleural nodules or supraclavicular lymph nodes made up most of the excised metastases sampled. Sequencing used immunoSEQ v3. Some clones are missing from TCRdb's copy, which holds only in-frame ones; the method was immunoSEQ multiplex PCR. The table includes 45,000 to 60,000 clones, about two thirds detected once. The source was tumor tissue, collected at baseline. The receptors originated from a person aged 25 to 79 with non-small cell lung cancer.

This clone came up a few times. The chain is built from TRBV6-5 and TRBJ1-1; D not certain. Trimming stripped 1 base from V and 6 bases from J, with 9 bases between. The CDR3 has 13 amino acids. Germline V gives CDR1 MNHEY, CDR2 SVGAGI. In nucleotides, the CDR3 is TGTGCCAGCAGTTACTACGGGAGCGCTGAAGCTTTCTTT. Amino acids: CASSYYGSAEAFF.

The chain has TRBV19 and TRBJ1-4, with D hard to call. CDR3 length: 15 amino acids. Germline V lookup: CDR1 LNHDA, CDR2 SQIVND (reference sequence). The V end lost 3 bases, the J end lost 1 base, and 9 bases lay between the germline ends. The CDR3 nucleotides are TGTGCCAGTAGTATGGTGGCAGGAACTAATGAAAAACTGTTTTTT. It yields the protein CASSMVAGTNEKLFF.

The chain has TRBV10-3 and TRBJ1-1, with D perhaps TRBD1 (5 bases). The CDR3 is made up of 16 amino acids. Germline-derived CDR1 and CDR2 are ENHRY and SYGVKD. The V and J ends lost 3 bases and 4 bases respectively, with 18 bases between them. The CDR3 region has the DNA TGTGCCATCAGTGATCCCCTAACAGGTAGCGGCACTGAAGCTTTCTTT. This codes for CAISDPLTGSGTEAFF.

The gene calls are TRBV28 and TRBJ2-1; 9 nucleotides align to TRBD1. J lost 8 bases, V lost 2 bases, and 7 bases had no gene match. This CDR3 region has 15 residues. Germline V CDR1 and CDR2: MDHEN, SYDVKM. In DNA, the CDR3 is TGTGCCAGCAGTTTAATCCGGACAGGGGACGATGAGCAGTTCTTC. This codes for CASSLIRTGDDEQFF.

The chain is built from TRBV7-9 and TRBJ2-1; 11 bases are a match to TRBD2. Germline CDR1 SEHNR, CDR2 FQNEAQ (reference sequence). This CDR3 region has 15 residues. Trimming removed 1 base from V and 5 bases from J; junction bases left unmatched: 1. In nucleotides, the CDR3 is TGTGCCAGCAGCTTAGAGGGACTAGCGGACAATGAGCAGTTCTTC. It is translated as CASSLEGLADNEQFF.

The chain has TRBV5-1 and TRBJ2-7; 13 nucleotides line up with TRBD2. The CDR3 totals 18 residues. The germline gives CDR1 SGHRS, CDR2 YFSETQ. With V trimmed by 2 bases and J by 6 bases, 14 bases remained unmatched. The CDR3, as DNA: TGCGCCAGCAGCTTTTACCCCCGAGGGACTAGCGGGATCCGCGAGCAGTACTTC. It translates to CASSFYPRGTSGIREQYF. The full variable domain, completed using reference TRBV5-1 and TRBJ2-7, is KAGVTQTPRYLIKTRGQQVTLSCSPISGHRSVSWYQQTPGQGLQFLFEYFSETQRNKGNFPGRFSGRQFSNSRSEMNVSTLELGDSALYLCASSFYPRGTSGIREQYFGPGTRLTVT.

The gene calls are TRBV5-1 and TRBJ2-2; D remains unclear. CDR3 length: 12 residues. In germline, CDR1 is SGHRS, CDR2 YFSETQ. V was cut by 2 bases and J by 6 bases, with 5 bases left in between. CDR3 DNA sequence: TGCGCCAGCAGCTTCGTGGCCGGGGAGCTGTTTTTT. It codes for CASSFVAGELFF.

On this clone itself: Sequence at one end of the junction differs from germline and may be a read error. V usage is TRBV7-7 and J usage is TRBJ2-5, with a weak D call TRBD1 (6 bases). The CDR3 totals 14 residues. Germline V gives CDR1 SSHAT, CDR2 FNYEAQ (reference sequence). The CDR3 is CASSPQTGQETQYF. CDR3 nucleotide sequence: TGTGCTAGCAGCCCGCAGACAGGACAAGAGACCCAGTACTTC.

V and J are TRBV2 and TRBJ2-5; 11 positions agree with TRBD2. After removal of 8 bases from V and 1 base from J, the junction contained 3 bases not matched to a gene. The length of the CDR3 is 14 residues. Germline lookup yields CDR1 SNHLY and CDR2 FYNNEI. Here the CDR3 reads CASRLAGFQETQYF. The DNA of the CDR3 is TGTGCCAGCCGACTAGCGGGATTCCAAGAGACCCAGTACTTC.

V gene TRBV28 combines with J gene TRBJ2-5, with 11 bases lining up with TRBD2. The CDR3 runs 16 residues. The V gene end was trimmed by 2 bases and the J gene end by 2 bases; junction bases not matched to a gene: 4. CDR1 is MDHEN and CDR2 is SYDVKM in the germline V gene. The CDR3 nucleotides read TGTGCCAGCAGTTTACCGGGACTAGCGGTACAAGAGACCCAGTACTTC. This codes for CASSLPGLAVQETQYF.

As regards this clone: The sample carries other DNA sequences with the same CDR3. V usage is TRBV6-5 and J usage is TRBJ2-3, with TRBD2 identical over 11 bases. V lost 7 bases and J lost 8; bases outside the gene matches: 8. The length of the CDR3 is 14 residues. Germline V gene sequence: CDR1 MNHEY, CDR2 SVGAGI. This CDR3 reads CASTAGLAGGTQYF. The CDR3 DNA reads as TGTGCCAGCACCGCTGGACTAGCGGGCGGTACGCAGTATTTT.

This rearrangement joins TRBV5-8 to TRBJ2-5, with D uncertain. Germline CDR1 and CDR2: SGHTS and YDEGEE. With 0 bases removed from V and 1 base from J, the gap between germline ends came to 10 bases. The CDR3 sequence is 15 residues long. The CDR3 DNA reads TGTGCCAGCAGCTTGGCTTGGGAAATCCAAGAGACCCAGTACTTC. Residues: CASSLAWEIQETQYF. The complete variable domain, with remaining parts taken from reference TRBV5-8 and TRBJ2-5, reads EAGVTQSPTHLIKTRGQQATLRCSPISGHTSVYWYQQALGLGLQFLLWYDEGEERNRGNFPPRFSGRQFPNYSSELNVNALELEDSALYLCASSLAWEIQETQYFGPGTRLLVL.

This clone was observed a few times. This chain joins TRBV5-4 and TRBJ1-2; the match to TRBD1 covers 7 bases. Germline V gives CDR1 SGHNT, CDR2 YYREEE (reference sequence). The J segment lost 1 base and the V segment lost 4 bases, leaving 10 bases of the junction unmatched. The CDR3 totals 16 residues. CDR3 coding DNA: TGTGCCAGCAGCCCGGACAGGCTCATCCTTAACTATGGCTACACCTTC. It translates to CASSPDRLILNYGYTF.

The V and J genes are TRBV11-2 and TRBJ2-5; D remains ambiguous. The CDR3 sequence is 13 residues long. The V gene lost 2 bases and the J gene lost 2 bases, with 6 bases spanning the gap. Germline V lookup: CDR1 SGHAT, CDR2 FQNNGV. In nucleotides, the CDR3 is TGTGCCAGCAGCTTATGGGGACAAGAGACCCAGTACTTC. This sequence encodes CASSLWGQETQYF.

The V gene is TRBV28, the J gene TRBJ2-7, with D hard to call. Germline V gives CDR1 MDHEN, CDR2 SYDVKM. This CDR3 is 14 amino acids long. Deletions cut 6 bases from V and 3 bases from J, with 15 bases between. CDR3 residues: CASRKLGPNYEQYF. The CDR3 nucleotides read TGTGCCAGCAGGAAGCTTGGTCCTAACTACGAGCAGTACTTC. The whole variable domain, remainder taken from reference TRBV28 and TRBJ2-7, is DVKVTQSSRYLVKRTGEKVFLECVQDMDHENMFWYRQDPGLGLRLIYFSYDVKMKEKGDIPEGYSVSREKKERFSLILESASTNQTSMYLCASRKLGPNYEQYFGPGTRLTVT.

The chain joins TRBV7-3 to TRBJ2-3; D not resolved. Per germline, CDR1 SGHTA and CDR2 FQGTGA. V was pared by 4 bases and J by 2 bases, with 19 bases between. The CDR3 runs 17 residues. This CDR3 is CASSSPSPQAHTDTQYF. CDR3 sequence (DNA): TGTGCCAGCAGCTCCCCCTCGCCTCAGGCGCACACAGATACGCAGTATTTT.

The chain links TRBV5-4 to TRBJ2-2; 8 nucleotides align to TRBD1. Germline V gene sequence: CDR1 SGHNT, CDR2 YYREEE (reference sequence). This CDR3 comprises 16 residues. V lost 4 bases and J lost 4; bases outside the gene matches: 9. In DNA form, the CDR3 reads TGTGCCAGCAGCGACCAACCGGGACAGGTCACCGGGGAGCTGTTTTTT. It codes for CASSDQPGQVTGELFF. Combining the CDR3 with reference TRBV5-4 and TRBJ2-2 gives the whole variable domain ETGVTQSPTHLIKTRGQQVTLRCSSQSGHNTVSWYQQALGQGPQFIFQYYREEENGRGNFPPRFSGLQFPNYSSELNVNALELDDSALYLCASSDQPGQVTGELFFGEGSRLTVL.

The V and J genes are TRBV7-3 and TRBJ1-1; D remains ambiguous. The V end lost 3 bases, the J end lost 6 bases, and 11 bases lay between the germline ends. Per germline, CDR1 SGHTA and CDR2 FQGTGA. The CDR3 totals 13 residues. CDR3 nucleotide sequence: TGTGCCAGCAGCTTTTCCGGATCAGCTGAAGCTTTCTTT. Translating gives CASSFSGSAEAFF.